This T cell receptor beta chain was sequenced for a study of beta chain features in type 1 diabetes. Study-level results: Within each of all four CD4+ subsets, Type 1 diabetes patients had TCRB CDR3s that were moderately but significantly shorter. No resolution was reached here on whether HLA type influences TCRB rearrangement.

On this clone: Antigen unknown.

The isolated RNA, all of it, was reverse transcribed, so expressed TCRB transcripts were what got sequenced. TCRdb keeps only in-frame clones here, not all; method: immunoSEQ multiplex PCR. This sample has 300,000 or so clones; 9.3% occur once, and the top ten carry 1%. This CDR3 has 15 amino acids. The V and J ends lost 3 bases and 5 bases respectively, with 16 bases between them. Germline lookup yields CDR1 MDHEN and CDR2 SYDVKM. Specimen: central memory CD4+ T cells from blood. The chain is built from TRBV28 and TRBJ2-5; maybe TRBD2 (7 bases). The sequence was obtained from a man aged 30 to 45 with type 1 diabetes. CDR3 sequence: CASSLGGRGAETQYF. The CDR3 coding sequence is TGTGCCAGCAGTTTGGGGGGGCGAGGGGCGGAGACCCAGTACTTC.